This entry features one T cell receptor beta chain sequence. The target antigen is unknown. This sample was included in a study of T cell repertoires in cytomegalovirus infection. Study details: Alongside well-studied HLA-B-restricted CMV epitopes, recently identified HLA-C-restricted CMV epitopes were also used. Public TCR beta signatures were indicative of both CMV infection and a matching HLA type.

TCRdb redid the calling of the reads with MiXCR, one entry per CDR3 protein. The sample shows about 740,000 distinct CDR3 sequences, around 31% of them seen only once. V trimming: 2 bases; J trimming: 4 bases; junction bases outside the gene matches: 3. This CDR3 spans 15 amino acids. The germline gives CDR1 SGHAT, CDR2 FQNNGV. Study findings and constraints: HLA-C-restricted CMV clonotypes gave the most frequent clonotype in two of eight donors. Totalled public TCR beta family frequency picked out people who carried CMV plus the relevant HLA.

The source is a human donor in good health (CMV status not recorded). Some clones in this sample may be carry-over from other donors' samples. The genes are TRBV11-2 and TRBJ1-4; 8 nucleotides agree with TRBD1. The sequenced sample was cultured PBMCs, obtained from culture after CMV antigen stimulation. The CDR3 loop reads CASSLPDRDNEKLFF. CDR3 nucleotides: TGTGCCAGCAGCTTACCGGACAGGGATAATGAAAAACTGTTTTTT.